This T cell receptor (beta chain) appears in the sequencing data of a study of OX40 agonist ivuxolimab in advanced cancers. Sequenced by immunoSEQ multiplex PCR; TCRdb stores in-frame clones only, minus some. The table records 50,000 to 75,000 clones, approximately 88% of them present only once. The sequencing here drew on CD4+ or CD8+ T cells sorted from blood, taken in a trial of the OX40 agonist ivuxolimab. This TCR was sampled from an adult with an advanced solid tumor such as melanoma, head and neck, liver or kidney cancer.

CDR3 bases: TGTGCCACCAGCAGAGGGGGCGGAGGACGGGGAGCTTCCTACGAGCAGTACTTC. This encodes CATSRGGGGRGASYEQYF. The chain employs TRBV15 and TRBJ2-7, with D perhaps TRBD1 or TRBD2 (5 bases each). Trimming left V 1 base short and J 1 base short, with 20 bases between. From germline, CDR1 is LNHNV and CDR2 YYDKDF (reference sequence). This CDR3 is 18 amino acids long.